Listed here are 31 T cell receptor beta chains from one sample, sequenced in a study of cytomegalovirus exposure and HLA in healthy donors. The PCR was carried out with 60 Vbeta primers and 13 Jbeta primers. Method: immunoSEQ multiplex PCR; TCRdb's copy keeps in-frame clones and lacks some. This sample has about 120,000 clones, with 70% to 85% found just once. Sequencing input: PBMCs. The origin of the receptors is a male donor in good health and CMV-seropositive.

This chain connects TRBV5-1 to TRBJ2-1; TRBD2 might be the D (6 bases). This CDR3 comprises 14 residues. The germline V gene has CDR1 SGHRS and CDR2 YFSETQ. With 0 bases removed from V and 6 bases from J, the gap between germline ends came to 10 bases. The CDR3, as DNA: TGCGCCAGCAGCTTGGCCCGGGAGTTCAATGAGCAGTTCTTC. Translation: CASSLAREFNEQFF.

This clone was observed a handful of times. The chain combines TRBV5-4 with TRBJ2-7, with unresolved D. This CDR3 is built from 12 residues. The V end was cut by 0 bases, the J end by 5 bases, with 6 bases between. Germline loops: CDR1 SGHNT, CDR2 YYREEE (reference sequence). The CDR3 here is CASSLALDEQYF. The CDR3 DNA sequence: TGTGCCAGCAGCTTGGCTCTAGACGAGCAGTACTTC. Full variable domain (remainder filled in from reference TRBV5-4 and TRBJ2-7): ETGVTQSPTHLIKTRGQQVTLRCSSQSGHNTVSWYQQALGQGPQFIFQYYREEENGRGNFPPRFSGLQFPNYSSELNVNALELDDSALYLCASSLALDEQYFGPGTRLTVT.

This clone was found a few times. The CDR3 is CASSLVSRDTEAFF. CDR3 DNA: TGTGCCAGCAGCTTAGTTTCCAGGGACACTGAAGCTTTCTTT. The rearrangement uses TRBV7-9 and TRBJ1-1; D perhaps matches TRBD1 (5 bases). There are 14 residues in the CDR3. The germline gives CDR1 SEHNR, CDR2 FQNEAQ (reference sequence). V lost 1 base, J lost 3 bases, and 9 bases lay in between.

The rearrangement joins TRBV7-3 to TRBJ2-1; perhaps TRBD1 as D (6 bases). This CDR3 has 17 amino acids. CDR1 is SGHTA and CDR2 is FQGTGA in the germline V gene. V was trimmed by 6 bases and J by 0 bases, leaving 18 bases between them. The CDR3 DNA sequence: TGTGCCAGCAGATCGGCCCCAGGGGTGGTCTCCTACAATGAGCAGTTCTTC. Its protein product is CASRSAPGVVSYNEQFF.

CDR3 sequence reads: CASSTGTSGGIEQFF. CDR3 DNA: TGTGCCAGCAGCACCGGGACTAGCGGGGGGATTGAGCAGTTCTTC. The chain joins TRBV7-9 to TRBJ2-1, with 15 bases aligning to TRBD2. V lost 5 bases and J lost 9; bases outside the gene matches: 5. Germline V gene lookup returns CDR1 SEHNR and CDR2 FQNEAQ (reference sequence). The CDR3 loop spans 15 amino acids.

With respect to this clone: An end of the junction does not agree with germline; a read error may underlie this. The chain is built from TRBV28 and TRBJ2-4; possibly TRBD1 for D (5 bases). Germline CDR1 MDHEN, CDR2 SYDVKM. The CDR3 extends over 14 amino acids. This chain's CDR3 is CASSRDGAKNSQYF. CDR3 bases: TGTGCCAGCAGCCGAGATGGGGCCAAAAACAGTCAGTACTTC.

The chain uses TRBV19 and TRBJ2-7, with D maybe TRBD2 (6 bases). Trimming cost V 6 bases and J 3 bases, with 18 bases left between them. The CDR3 loop spans 15 amino acids. From germline, CDR1 is LNHDA and CDR2 SQIVND (reference sequence). The CDR3 spells CASRAFQGSGYEQYF. The DNA for the CDR3 is TGTGCCAGTAGGGCCTTTCAGGGTAGCGGCTACGAGCAGTACTTC.

This sequence joins TRBV4-2 and TRBJ1-2; D remains unclear. Trimming shortened V by 1 base and J by 5 bases, and 14 bases separated the two germline ends. There are 15 residues in the CDR3. CDR1 is LGHNA and CDR2 is YNFKEQ in the germline V gene. CDR3 sequence: CASSQGEGGWYGYTF. CDR3 nucleotide sequence: TGTGCCAGCAGCCAAGGAGAGGGAGGCTGGTATGGCTACACCTTC.

The chain uses TRBV29-1 and TRBJ1-2; 9 bases align to TRBD1. V gave up 0 bases and J gave up 3 bases; unmatched junction bases: 5. Germline V gene sequence: CDR1 SQVTM, CDR2 ANQGSEA. CDR3 size: 15 residues. The CDR3: CSVEDVGQGHYGYTF. CDR3 nucleotide sequence: TGCAGCGTTGAAGATGTGGGACAGGGCCACTATGGCTACACCTTC.

CDR3 nucleotides: TGCGCCAGCAGCTGGGACAGGGCATCCTACAATGAGCAGTTCTTC. As protein: CASSWDRASYNEQFF. The chain is built from TRBV5-1 and TRBJ2-1; 9 bases fit TRBD1. The CDR3 extends over 15 amino acids. Germline lookup yields CDR1 SGHRS and CDR2 YFSETQ. V shed 3 bases, J shed 1 base, and the junction held 2 bases outside the gene matches.

This clone showed up just once. CDR3 DNA: TGTGCCAGCAGCTTAGGGGGACGGGGGGATCAGCCCCAGCATTTT. Residues: CASSLGGRGDQPQHF. The chain couples TRBV7-9 to TRBJ1-5, with D possibly TRBD1 on 5 matching bases. In germline, CDR1 is SEHNR, CDR2 FQNEAQ (reference sequence). Trimming took 1 base from V and 5 from J, leaving 12 bases between them. The CDR3 is 15 residues long. Combining the CDR3 with reference TRBV7-9 and TRBJ1-5 gives the whole variable domain DTGVSQNPRHKITKRGQNVTFRCDPISEHNRLYWYRQTLGQGPEFLTYFQNEAQLEKSRLLSDRFSAERPKGSFSTLEIQRTEQGDSAMYLCASSLGGRGDQPQHFGDGTRLSIL.

This chain joins TRBV7-8 and TRBJ1-1; a possible D gene is TRBD1 (5 bases). The CDR3 runs 15 residues. V dropped 2 bases and J dropped 5 bases, with 15 bases sitting between them. Germline CDR1 is SGHVS and CDR2 is FQNEAQ. CDR3: CASSLSLGVVTEAFF. CDR3 DNA sequence: TGTGCCAGCAGCTTAAGTTTAGGGGTTGTGACTGAAGCTTTCTTT.

The chain combines TRBV2 with TRBJ1-5; D ambiguous. The V gene's germline CDR1 is SNHLY and CDR2 FYNNEI. This CDR3 has 11 residues. V was cut by 6 bases and J by 5 bases, with 5 bases left in between. CDR3 residues: CASSLDQPQHF. The CDR3 bases are TGTGCCAGCAGCCTAGATCAGCCCCAGCATTTT.

The V gene is TRBV27, the J gene TRBJ2-5, with D uncertain. CDR1 and CDR2 (germline): MNHEY, SMNVEV (reference sequence). This CDR3 contains 11 residues. V gave up 3 bases and J gave up 7 bases, with 6 bases separating them. For the CDR3, the DNA is TGTGCCAGCAGTTTGTTCTGGACCCAGTACTTC. Its translation is CASSLFWTQYF.

The chain joins TRBV11-2 to TRBJ2-5, with D possibly being TRBD2 (5 bases). V lost 0 bases and J 0 bases, leaving 14 bases between the germline ends. The CDR3 contains 17 residues. CDR1 is SGHAT and CDR2 is FQNNGV in the germline V gene. The CDR3 coding sequence is TGTGCCAGCAGCTTAGAGGAGGCTTTTGAGTACCAAGAGACCCAGTACTTC. Translated: CASSLEEAFEYQETQYF.

This CDR3 is CASSVSGYSYEQYF. For the CDR3, the DNA is TGTGCCAGCAGTGTAAGCGGGTACTCCTACGAGCAGTACTTC. This rearrangement joins TRBV6-5 to TRBJ2-7, with D perhaps TRBD2 (6 bases). The CDR3 has 14 amino acids. V lost 5 bases and J lost 0, with 11 bases in between. Germline V gene data show CDR1 as MNHEY and CDR2 as SVGAGI.

The chain couples TRBV7-9 to TRBJ1-1; weak D call: TRBD1 (5 bases). This CDR3 is built from 14 residues. Germline CDR1 SEHNR, CDR2 FQNEAQ (reference sequence). V lost 1 base and J lost 7, with 13 bases in between. CDR3 region: CASSLEGEGSEAFF. CDR3 sequence (DNA): TGTGCCAGCAGCTTAGAAGGGGAGGGGAGTGAAGCTTTCTTT.

The chain couples TRBV10-3 to TRBJ1-5, with 7 bases identical to TRBD1. Germline V CDR1 and CDR2: ENHRY, SYGVKD. This CDR3 spans 19 amino acids. Germline trimming cut 6 bases from V and 0 bases from J; bases unmatched to any gene: 17. CDR3 protein: CAIRERSQGPRDSNQPQHF. DNA for the CDR3: TGTGCCATCAGGGAAAGGTCACAGGGGCCCCGGGATAGCAATCAGCCCCAGCATTTT.

This clone came up a few times. This rearrangement joins TRBV28 to TRBJ2-7, with 10 bases fitting TRBD2. Per germline, CDR1 MDHEN and CDR2 SYDVKM. With V trimmed by 3 bases and J by 3 bases, 11 bases remained unmatched. The CDR3 totals 17 residues. Here the CDR3 DNA reads TGTGCCAGCAGTTTGGCAGGGAGCACTAGCGGGGTCTACGAGCAGTACTTC. Amino acids: CASSLAGSTSGVYEQYF.

The rearrangement uses TRBV7-2 and TRBJ1-5; 7 nucleotides align to TRBD1. Unmatched junction bases numbered 6, after V lost 5 bases and J lost 2 bases. The CDR3 runs to 15 residues. Germline CDR1 SGHTA, CDR2 FQGNSA. CDR3 in DNA: TGTGCCAGCAGCACACAGGGGTGGGGCAATCAGCCCCAGCATTTT. This sequence encodes CASSTQGWGNQPQHF. Looking up the rest from reference TRBV7-2 and TRBJ1-5 gives the full variable domain: GAGVSQSPSNKVTEKGKDVELRCDPISGHTALYWYRQSLGQGLEFLIYFQGNSAPDKSGLPSDRFSAERTGGSVSTLTIQRTQQEDSAVYLCASSTQGWGNQPQHFGDGTRLSIL.

The rearrangement uses TRBV10-1 and TRBJ1-4; D remains unclear. The length of the CDR3 is 17 residues. Trimming shortened V by 1 base and J by 4 bases, and 16 bases separated the two germline ends. Germline V lookup: CDR1 WNHNN, CDR2 SYGVQD (reference sequence). The CDR3: CASSELSTPDGNEKLFF. Here the CDR3 DNA reads TGCGCCAGCAGTGAGTTGTCCACTCCCGATGGTAATGAAAAACTGTTTTTT.

This chain joins TRBV28 and TRBJ1-3, with 7 bases fitting TRBD1. Germline lookup yields CDR1 MDHEN and CDR2 SYDVKM. This CDR3 is 14 amino acids long. V trimming: 6 bases; J trimming: 1 base; junction bases outside the gene matches: 3. The CDR3 sequence is CASRPGGSGNTIYF. The CDR3 region has the DNA TGTGCCAGCAGGCCAGGGGGATCTGGAAACACCATATATTTT. Full variable domain (remainder filled in from reference TRBV28 and TRBJ1-3): DVKVTQSSRYLVKRTGEKVFLECVQDMDHENMFWYRQDPGLGLRLIYFSYDVKMKEKGDIPEGYSVSREKKERFSLILESASTNQTSMYLCASRPGGSGNTIYFGEGSWLTVV.

J is TRBJ2-7 and V is TRBV21-1; the table calls TRBD2, which could not be checked here. TRBV21-1 is flagged as a pseudogene. CDR3 size: 18 residues. CDR3 residues: CASSNQGFSLATSYEQYF. CDR3 sequence (DNA): TGTGCCAGCAGCAATCAAGGTTTTAGCCTAGCAACGTCCTACGAGCAGTACTTC.

The chain has TRBV10-3 and TRBJ2-4; unclear D gene. V lost 4 bases and J 5 bases, leaving 9 bases between the germline ends. The CDR3 sequence is 13 residues long. From germline, CDR1 is ENHRY and CDR2 SYGVKD. CDR3 in DNA: TGTGCCATCAGTGGAGAATTCCAAAACATTCAGTACTTC. The encoded protein is CAISGEFQNIQYF.

The rearrangement joins TRBV13 to TRBJ1-2; 10 bases match TRBD1. Germline loops: CDR1 PRHDT, CDR2 FYEKMQ (reference sequence). The CDR3 sequence is 18 residues long. J was trimmed by 9 bases and V by 4 bases; bases with no gene match: 20. The DNA for the CDR3 is TGTGCCAGCAGCTCCCCGGGGGACAGGGGCCGACTTAGGAATCGCTACACCTTC. This codes for CASSSPGDRGRLRNRYTF.

This clone was counted only a few times. The V gene is TRBV2, the J gene TRBJ1-6; no clear D gene. The length of the CDR3 is 13 residues. CDR1 and CDR2 from the germline V gene are SNHLY and FYNNEI. Between the trimmed V and J ends, which lost 1 base and 10 bases, there was a span of 8 bases. CDR3 coding DNA: TGTGCCAGCAGTGAAGGAGGGCGCTCACCCCTCCACTTT. It specifies CASSEGGRSPLHF.

This clone was counted a single time. V is TRBV27 and J is TRBJ2-6; D not resolved. V was pared by 6 bases and J by 3 bases, with 18 bases between. This CDR3 has 17 residues. Per germline, CDR1 MNHEY and CDR2 SMNVEV (reference sequence). CDR3 bases: TGTGCCAGCAGATCGGAGAGTATTAGTGTTGGGGCCAACGTCCTGACTTTC. As protein: CASRSESISVGANVLTF.

This chain connects TRBV27 to TRBJ1-1; TRBD1 agrees at 9 bases. Per germline, CDR1 MNHEY and CDR2 SMNVEV (reference sequence). The CDR3 extends over 13 amino acids. V gave up 4 bases and J gave up 4 bases; unmatched junction bases: 1. The CDR3 DNA follows: TGTGCCAGCAGTTGGACAGGGGTCACTGAAGCTTTCTTT. Amino acid sequence: CASSWTGVTEAFF.

The chain uses TRBV15 and TRBJ2-1; TRBD2 aligns across 8 bases. Trimming at V came to 3 bases and at J to 8 bases, leaving 9 bases not matched to a gene. The CDR3 loop spans 15 amino acids. The germline CDR1 and CDR2 sequences are LNHNV and YYDKDF (reference sequence). Written as DNA, the CDR3 is TGTGCCACCAGCAGGGACGCGGGGGGAGGGGATGAGCAGTTCTTC. Its translation is CATSRDAGGGDEQFF.

This clone has only a few counts. J is TRBJ1-4 and V is TRBV5-1; D ambiguous. V was trimmed by 4 bases and J by 6 bases, leaving 13 bases between them. This CDR3 contains 14 residues. CDR1 is SGHRS and CDR2 is YFSETQ in the germline V gene. CDR3 in DNA: TGCGCCAGCAGCCCGAATACTAATCATGAAAAACTGTTTTTT. Translation gives CASSPNTNHEKLFF.

This clone turned up a few times. The chain employs TRBV5-1 and TRBJ2-7; 7 nucleotides match TRBD1. Germline lookup yields CDR1 SGHRS and CDR2 YFSETQ. The CDR3 covers 14 residues. V shed 0 bases, J shed 5 bases, and the junction held 5 bases outside the gene matches. For the CDR3, the DNA is TGCGCCAGCAGCTTGGGAGACAGGGTTGACGAGCAGTACTTC. Translating it yields CASSLGDRVDEQYF.